This is a list of T cell receptor beta chains from one sample in a study of blood T cell repertoires in COVID-19. Some clones are missing from TCRdb's copy, which holds only in-frame ones; the method was immunoSEQ multiplex PCR. The table shows approximately 110,000 clones, with around 85% occurring only once. Sequencing input: peripheral blood. Every receptor here comes from a man aged 65 to 85 with active or convalescent COVID-19. The CDR3 runs from the conserved cysteine through the conserved F or W.

V | CDR3
TRBV2 | CASSYAGGLDF
TRBV5-4 | CASSPDRGRMSGGYTF
TRBV9 | CASSVGGEGAGYTF
TRBV28 | CATLVTPGYEQYF
TRBV19 | CASSIALGLAGDNEQFF
TRBV9 | CASNSGGASGDTQYF
TRBV6-6 | CASSYETGGRETQYF
TRBV11-2 | CASSLGVFVGGGSREQYF
TRBV5-1 | CASRDRTANTEAFF
TRBV7-2 | CASTTQGANGYTF